This TCR beta chain was identified in a study of cytomegalovirus exposure and HLA in healthy donors. Study-level results: In a later analysis, at a false discovery rate of 0.05, roughly 16,000 TCR beta sequences matched HLA alleles. Association of a missense DCLRE1C variant with TCR beta V- and J-gene trimming was reported in a later analysis.

About this clone: What it recognizes is unknown.

PCR involved 60 Vbeta and 13 Jbeta primers. The data were produced by immunoSEQ multiplex PCR, yet TCRdb's version contains in-frame clones alone and is incomplete. This sample yields 78,000 or so clones, of which approximately 66% are seen a single time; about 4.7% belongs to the top ten. Between the trimmed V and J ends, which lost 3 bases and 5 bases, there was a span of 10 bases. The CDR3 covers 13 residues. Germline V gene data show CDR1 as SEHNR and CDR2 as FQNEAQ (reference sequence). Input material: PBMCs. The chain employs TRBV7-9 and TRBJ2-5; D is uncertain. The TCR sequence derives from a male donor in good health and CMV-seropositive. The CDR3 DNA reads TGTGCCAGCAGCTTCGACGGCGGCGAGACCCAGTACTTC. Translating it yields CASSFDGGETQYF.